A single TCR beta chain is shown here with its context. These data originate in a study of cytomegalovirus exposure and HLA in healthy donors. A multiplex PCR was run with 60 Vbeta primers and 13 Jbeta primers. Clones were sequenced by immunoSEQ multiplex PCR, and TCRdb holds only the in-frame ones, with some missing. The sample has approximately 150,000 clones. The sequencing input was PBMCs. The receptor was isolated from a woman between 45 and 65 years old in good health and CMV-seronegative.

CDR3 sequence reads: CATLAGGTDTQYF. The DNA of the CDR3 is TGTGCCACCCTAGCGGGAGGCACAGATACGCAGTATTTT. This chain joins TRBV19 and TRBJ2-3; 10 bases agree with TRBD2. Unmatched junction bases numbered 2, after V lost 10 bases and J lost 1 base. The CDR3 spans 13 residues. Germline V gives CDR1 LNHDA, CDR2 SQIVND (reference sequence). The whole variable domain, filled in from reference TRBV19 and TRBJ2-3, reads DGGITQSPKYLFRKEGQNVTLSCEQNLNHDAMYWYRQDPGQGLRLIYYSQIVNDFQKGDIAEGYSVSREKKESFPLTVTSAQKNPTAFYLCATLAGGTDTQYFGPGTRLTVL.